These 32 T cell receptor beta chains were all obtained from the same sample, sequenced in a study of cytomegalovirus exposure and HLA in healthy donors. Primers included in the PCR were 60 Vbeta and 13 Jbeta primers. Some clones are missing from TCRdb's copy, which holds only in-frame ones; the method was immunoSEQ multiplex PCR. Here the sample spans 170,000 or so clones, over 75% being singletons. Input material: PBMCs. Source of these receptors: a woman aged 45-65 years in good health and CMV-seronegative.

The chain uses TRBV19 and TRBJ1-1; D is perhaps TRBD1 (5 bases). Germline V CDR1 and CDR2: LNHDA, SQIVND (reference sequence). This CDR3 is built from 15 residues. Trimming removed 6 bases from V and 1 base from J, with 15 bases in between. The CDR3 loop is CASSTSTVENTEAFF. The CDR3 coding sequence is TGTGCCAGTAGCACATCGACAGTGGAGAACACTGAAGCTTTCTTT.

This chain connects TRBV20-1 to TRBJ1-2; D ambiguous. The germline CDR1 and CDR2 sequences are DFQATT and SNEGSKA (reference sequence). CDR3 length: 10 residues. Between the trimmed V and J ends, which lost 3 bases and 13 bases, there was a span of 12 bases. Written as DNA, the CDR3 is TGCAGTGCTAGGGCCGGGAGGTCCACCTTC. As protein: CSARAGRSTF.

This clone was found a few times. The chain has TRBV28 and TRBJ2-1, with TRBD2 matching over 9 bases. V dropped 4 bases and J dropped 3; count of bases not matched to a gene: 4. CDR1 is MDHEN, CDR2 SYDVKM, per germline. The CDR3 contains 15 residues. The chain's CDR3 is CASSSSGRNYNEQFF. The CDR3 region has the DNA TGTGCCAGCAGTTCCAGCGGGAGGAACTACAATGAGCAGTTCTTC.

This clone was seen only a few times. The gene calls are TRBV5-5 and TRBJ2-3, with 12 positions matching TRBD2. Germline trimming cut 3 bases from V and 4 bases from J; bases unmatched to any gene: 3. The CDR3 length is 15 residues. Looked up from germline, CDR1 is SGHKS and CDR2 is YYEKEE (reference sequence). The CDR3 here is CASSSPSGRADTQYF. As DNA, the CDR3 is TGTGCCAGCAGCTCTCCTAGCGGGAGGGCAGATACGCAGTATTTT.

The chain employs TRBV5-8 and TRBJ2-2, with 9 bases matching TRBD1. V was pared by 0 bases and J by 5 bases, with 2 bases of the junction left unmatched. The CDR3 loop spans 15 amino acids. Germline V gives CDR1 SGHTS, CDR2 YDEGEE. The CDR3: CASSLVGQGTGELFF. The CDR3 nucleotides read TGTGCCAGCAGCTTGGTGGGACAGGGAACCGGGGAGCTGTTTTTT.

The chain uses TRBV5-4 and TRBJ2-3; D perhaps matches TRBD1 (6 bases). This CDR3 contains 14 residues. V dropped 4 bases and J dropped 1 base, with 10 bases sitting between them. Germline values: CDR1 SGHNT, CDR2 YYREEE (reference sequence). CDR3 residues: CASSRSGGTDTQYF. CDR3 bases: TGTGCCAGCAGCCGTTCAGGGGGCACAGATACGCAGTATTTT.

This clone was detected once. This chain links TRBV4-2 with TRBJ2-3; unclear D gene. Germline CDR1 is LGHNA and CDR2 is YNFKEQ. This CDR3 has 15 amino acids. The V gene lost 2 bases and the J gene lost 4 bases, with 13 bases spanning the gap. CDR3: CASSQPLTDADTQYF. CDR3 bases: TGTGCCAGCAGCCAACCACTGACTGACGCAGATACGCAGTATTTT.

The chain has TRBV2 and TRBJ2-1; D gene uncertain. This CDR3 has 14 amino acids. CDR1 and CDR2 (germline): SNHLY, FYNNEI. Trimming removed 1 base at V and 5 bases at J, with 9 bases between. The CDR3 DNA reads as TGTGCCAGCAGTGAAGTAGTATCGGACAATGAGCAGTTCTTC. As protein: CASSEVVSDNEQFF.

V usage is TRBV2 and J usage is TRBJ2-4, with 9 bases identical to TRBD2. V lost 11 bases, J lost 7 bases, and 12 bases stayed unmatched. Germline CDR1 reads SNHLY; CDR2 reads FYNNEI. CDR3 length equals 14 residues. The CDR3 spells CAGADSGSPNIQYF. CDR3 nucleotide sequence: TGTGCCGGAGCAGATAGCGGGAGCCCCAACATTCAGTACTTC.

The chain employs TRBV19 and TRBJ1-2, with 9 bases fitting TRBD1. From germline, CDR1 is LNHDA and CDR2 SQIVND (reference sequence). V was pared by 7 bases and J by 8 bases, with 14 bases of the junction left unmatched. The CDR3 spans 15 residues. DNA for the CDR3: TGTGCCAGTATCCCAGAGGGACAGGGATCCTCCGGCTACACCTTC. Its translation: CASIPEGQGSSGYTF. The whole variable domain, remainder taken from reference TRBV19 and TRBJ1-2, is DGGITQSPKYLFRKEGQNVTLSCEQNLNHDAMYWYRQDPGQGLRLIYYSQIVNDFQKGDIAEGYSVSREKKESFPLTVTSAQKNPTAFYLCASIPEGQGSSGYTFGSGTRLTVV.

This chain links TRBV5-4 with TRBJ2-3, with D possibly being TRBD2 (6 bases). Germline CDR1 reads SGHNT; CDR2 reads YYREEE (reference sequence). The CDR3 contains 14 residues. The V and J ends lost 3 bases and 4 bases respectively, with 12 bases between them. CDR3 in DNA: TGTGCCAGCAGCTCCTGGAGGGAGGCAGATACGCAGTATTTT. Protein sequence: CASSSWREADTQYF.

This sequence joins TRBV19 and TRBJ2-3; 7 bases align to TRBD1. V shed 3 bases and J 4 bases; nucleotides not matched to a gene: 1. The CDR3 length is 13 residues. CDR1 LNHDA and CDR2 SQIVND come from the germline V gene (reference sequence). The CDR3 sequence is CASSMRGPDTQYF. In DNA, the CDR3 is TGTGCCAGTAGTATGAGGGGGCCAGATACGCAGTATTTT. Based on the CDR3 plus reference TRBV19 and TRBJ2-3, the full variable domain is DGGITQSPKYLFRKEGQNVTLSCEQNLNHDAMYWYRQDPGQGLRLIYYSQIVNDFQKGDIAEGYSVSREKKESFPLTVTSAQKNPTAFYLCASSMRGPDTQYFGPGTRLTVL.

This clone was counted only a few times. This chain links TRBV29-1 with TRBJ2-3; the D is unclear. Trimming cost V 0 bases and J 4 bases, with 14 bases left between them. The CDR3 has 15 amino acids. Germline V lookup: CDR1 SQVTM, CDR2 ANQGSEA. The CDR3 DNA follows: TGCAGCGTTGAAGATGGTTCGCGGCAGCCAGATACGCAGTATTTT. Protein: CSVEDGSRQPDTQYF.

The chain is built from TRBV5-4 and TRBJ2-1; 7 bases match TRBD2. This CDR3 spans 16 amino acids. The germline gives CDR1 SGHNT, CDR2 YYREEE (reference sequence). Trimming cost V 4 bases and J 5 bases; bases outside gene matches: 12. The CDR3 DNA sequence: TGTGCCAGCAGCCGCTCTCTAGCGGAGGCCGACAATGAGCAGTTCTTC. Residues: CASSRSLAEADNEQFF.

The chain has TRBV10-1 and TRBJ2-1; 9 bases agree with TRBD1. This CDR3 region has 12 residues. J gave up 7 bases and V 10 bases, and 5 bases lay outside the gene matches. Germline V gives CDR1 WNHNN, CDR2 SYGVQD (reference sequence). The CDR3 nucleotides read TGCGCCAACGTGACAGGGGGGAATGAGCAGTTCTTC. As protein: CANVTGGNEQFF.

V is TRBV5-1 and J is TRBJ2-7; 7 bases agree with TRBD2. The junction had 13 bases not matched to a gene; V was cut back by 4 bases and J by 3 bases. The germline CDR1 and CDR2 sequences are SGHRS and YFSETQ. The CDR3 totals 16 residues. The CDR3 DNA is TGCGCCAGCAGCCGGGGGGAGGCGGGATATCGCTACGAGCAGTACTTC. This codes for CASSRGEAGYRYEQYF.

For the CDR3, the DNA is TGTGCCAGCAGCAGAAGGGACAGACCTAATGAAAAACTGTTTTTT. Protein product: CASSRRDRPNEKLFF. This sequence joins TRBV6-5 and TRBJ1-4, with 7 bases that match TRBD1. This CDR3 has 15 residues. The ends lost 6 bases at V and 3 bases at J; junction bases unmatched: 7. The germline CDR1 and CDR2 sequences are MNHEY and SVGAGI.

This clone was recorded a few times. The V gene is TRBV6-5, the J gene TRBJ1-2; the D is unclear. Germline-derived CDR1 and CDR2 are MNHEY and SVGAGI. The CDR3 length is 14 residues. V lost 0 bases and J lost 5, with 10 bases in between. In nucleotides, the CDR3 is TGTGCCAGCAGTTACTCGAGCGGGCAATATGGCTACACCTTC. This sequence encodes CASSYSSGQYGYTF.

The rearrangement joins TRBV2 to TRBJ2-5, with 8 positions matching TRBD2. The CDR3 totals 15 residues. Germline loops: CDR1 SNHLY, CDR2 FYNNEI. The trim removed 2 bases at V and 7 bases at J, leaving 9 bases unmatched. CDR3 in amino acids: CASSELPGGGGTQYF. The DNA of the CDR3 is TGTGCCAGCAGTGAATTACCGGGGGGGGGAGGGACCCAGTACTTC.

This rearrangement joins TRBV5-5 to TRBJ2-7; TRBD1 is a possible D gene (5 bases). Germline V gene data show CDR1 as SGHKS and CDR2 as YYEKEE (reference sequence). This CDR3 region has 15 residues. V was shortened by 4 bases and J by 6 bases, with 20 bases between the two germline ends. The CDR3: CASSPLGDQGREQYF. In nucleotides, the CDR3 is TGTGCCAGCAGCCCCTTAGGGGATCAGGGCCGCGAGCAGTACTTC.

The CDR3 is CSVGDPGQGHYEQYF. The DNA of the CDR3 is TGCAGCGTTGGTGACCCGGGACAGGGCCACTACGAGCAGTACTTC. The chain has TRBV29-1 and TRBJ2-7, with TRBD1 identical over 9 bases. The germline V gene has CDR1 SQVTM and CDR2 ANQGSEA. CDR3 length: 15 amino acids. Unmatched junction bases numbered 10, after V lost 4 bases and J lost 3 bases.

This chain links TRBV4-2 with TRBJ2-5, with TRBD2 identical over 8 bases. The J call may not be correct, given that the DNA end is closer to TRBJ2-7. Germline V gives CDR1 LGHNA, CDR2 YNFKEQ. This CDR3 contains 15 residues. The CDR3 DNA is TGTGCCAGCAGCCCCTGGACTAGCAGCGCCTACGAGCAGTACTTC. Protein sequence: CASSPWTSSAYEQYF.

The V call is TRBV10-3, the J call TRBJ1-4; possibly TRBD1 for D (6 bases). V lost 6 bases and J 4 bases, leaving 12 bases between the germline ends. The CDR3 has 14 residues. Germline V gene sequence: CDR1 ENHRY, CDR2 SYGVKD. CDR3 sequence: CAISDRTYNEKLFF. CDR3 coding DNA: TGTGCCATCAGCGACAGGACCTATAATGAAAAACTGTTTTTT.

The V and J genes are TRBV5-1 and TRBJ2-2; 12 bases are a match to TRBD2. Germline V gives CDR1 SGHRS, CDR2 YFSETQ. V lost 5 bases and J lost 8; bases outside the gene matches: 13. The CDR3 runs to 17 residues. The CDR3 here is CASRSDTGTSGSGELFF. The CDR3 region has the DNA TGCGCCAGCAGGTCCGATACCGGGACTAGCGGGTCTGGGGAGCTGTTTTTT.

CDR3 nucleotide sequence: TGTGCCAGCAGTTTATTCCGCAGGGCTGGGAATCAGCCCCAGCATTTT. Amino acids: CASSLFRRAGNQPQHF. The chain recombines TRBV28 with TRBJ1-5; perhaps TRBD1 as D (5 bases). Trimming took off 1 base at V and 4 bases at J, with 14 bases between the two ends. Germline lookup yields CDR1 MDHEN and CDR2 SYDVKM. This CDR3 spans 16 amino acids.

The chain combines TRBV25-1 with TRBJ2-3; D possibly corresponds to TRBD2 (7 bases). Per the germline V gene, CDR1 is MGHDK and CDR2 is SYGVNS. This CDR3 has 16 residues. V was trimmed by 4 bases and J by 8 bases, leaving 22 bases between them. Here the CDR3 reads CASSGLGGPFSRTQYF. The CDR3 DNA sequence: TGTGCCAGCAGTGGGCTGGGGGGGCCGTTCTCTCGTACGCAGTATTTT.

The chain is built from TRBV4-1 and TRBJ2-1, with D unclear. Germline CDR1 and CDR2: MGHRA and YSYEKL. Trimming shortened V by 0 bases and J by 3 bases, and 9 bases separated the two germline ends. The length of the CDR3 is 15 residues. In DNA, the CDR3 is TGCGCCAGCAGCCAAGAGGGCGAGATCTACAATGAGCAGTTCTTC. Protein sequence: CASSQEGEIYNEQFF.

The chain joins TRBV7-2 to TRBJ1-5; tentatively, D is TRBD1 (6 bases). V gave up 3 bases and J gave up 1 base, with 10 bases separating them. Germline CDR1 reads SGHTA; CDR2 reads FQGNSA. The CDR3 loop spans 15 amino acids. The CDR3 DNA is TGTGCCAGCAGCTTTGACAGGTTGAGCAATCAGCCCCAGCATTTT. Its protein is CASSFDRLSNQPQHF.

CDR3 region: CASSSARWRSGTQYF. Written as DNA, the CDR3 is TGTGCCAGCAGCAGCGCGCGGTGGAGGAGCGGGACCCAGTACTTC. V usage is TRBV9 and J usage is TRBJ2-5; D might be TRBD2 (5 bases). CDR1 SGDLS and CDR2 YYNGEE come from the germline V gene. The length of the CDR3 is 15 residues. V dropped 4 bases and J dropped 7 bases, with 20 bases sitting between them.

CDR3 amino acids: CATSRDLGGAGNTIYF. The CDR3 bases are TGTGCCACCAGCAGAGACCTGGGGGGTGCCGGAAACACCATATATTTT. J is TRBJ1-3 and V is TRBV15, with D perhaps TRBD1 (5 bases). The germline CDR1 and CDR2 sequences are LNHNV and YYDKDF (reference sequence). The CDR3 has 16 residues. Deletions cut 0 bases from V and 4 bases from J, with 13 bases between. Full variable domain (remainder filled in from reference TRBV15 and TRBJ1-3): DAMVIQNPRYQVTQFGKPVTLSCSQTLNHNVMYWYQQKSSQAPKLLFHYYDKDFNNEADTPDNFQSRRPNTSFCFLDIRSPGLGDTAMYLCATSRDLGGAGNTIYFGEGSWLTVV.

The chain has TRBV10-3 and TRBJ2-3; 9 bases align to TRBD2. Germline values: CDR1 ENHRY, CDR2 SYGVKD. The V segment lost 2 bases and the J segment 2 bases; nucleotides outside the gene matches: 11. There are 18 residues in the CDR3. CDR3 sequence reads: CAISETSGSRVTTDTQYF. The CDR3 coding sequence is TGTGCCATCAGTGAGACTAGCGGGTCCAGGGTGACCACAGATACGCAGTATTTT.

This chain joins TRBV2 and TRBJ2-7; D is possibly TRBD1 (6 bases). CDR3 size: 15 residues. The germline V gene encodes CDR1 SNHLY and CDR2 FYNNEI. Trimming took off 0 bases at V and 4 bases at J, with 13 bases between the two ends. CDR3 nucleotide sequence: TGTGCCAGCAGTGAAGCACAGGGTCGAAGATACGAGCAGTACTTC. Its protein product is CASSEAQGRRYEQYF.